This T cell receptor (beta chain) was identified during a study of human T cells and chemical hapten exposure. Whole-study context: The scalp of each patient received a weekly diphenylcyclopropenone dose for the full roughly 24-week study. The patients, most of them female, presented with alopecia areata, totalis or universalis. DPC at 0.01% went onto the upper back in patch tests, read at 6 days.

The CDR3 is made up of 16 amino acids. Trimming took off 0 bases at V and 1 base at J, with 12 bases between the two ends. Germline CDR1 LGHNA, CDR2 YNFKEQ. TCRdb re-called the RACE reads with MiXCR, one entry per CDR3 protein. This table holds under 400,000 distinct CDR3 sequences, 4.5% to 5.5% found once. Time point specified: pre-sensitization, week 0. This sample's treatment: therapeutic diphenylcyclopropenone sensitization with weekly scalp DPC. Ten or more counts support this clonotype. The sequence came from a woman between 50 and 59 years old with alopecia areata. Some clones in this sample may be carry-over from other donors' samples. The genes are TRBV4-2 and TRBJ1-1; D might be TRBD1 (6 bases). Sequences were derived from whole blood, sampled in connection with sensitization to the hapten diphenylcyclopropenone (DPC). CDR3 sequence: CASSQEFRTENTEAFF. The CDR3 nucleotides read TGTGCCAGCAGCCAAGAGTTCCGGACAGAGAACACTGAAGCTTTCTTT.